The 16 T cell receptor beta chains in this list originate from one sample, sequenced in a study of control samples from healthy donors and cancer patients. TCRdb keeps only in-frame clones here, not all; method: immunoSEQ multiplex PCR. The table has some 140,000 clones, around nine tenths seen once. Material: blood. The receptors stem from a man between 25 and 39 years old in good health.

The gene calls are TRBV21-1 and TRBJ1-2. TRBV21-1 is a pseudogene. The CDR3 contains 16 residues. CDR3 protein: CASSQAGGVPYYGYTF. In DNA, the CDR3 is TGTGCCAGCAGCCAAGCGGGGGGCGTCCCTTACTATGGCTACACCTTC.

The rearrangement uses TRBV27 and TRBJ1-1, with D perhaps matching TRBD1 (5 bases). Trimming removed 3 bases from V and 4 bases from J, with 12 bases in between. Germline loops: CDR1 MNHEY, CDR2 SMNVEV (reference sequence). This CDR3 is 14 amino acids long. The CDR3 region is CASSLRGVVTEAFF. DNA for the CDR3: TGTGCCAGCAGTTTGCGGGGGGTAGTCACTGAAGCTTTCTTT.

CDR3 bases: TGCGCCAGCAGCTTGGTTGTCAGTTGGATGGCTGAAGCTTTCTTT. It codes for CASSLVVSWMAEAFF. The chain is built from TRBV5-1 and TRBJ1-1; D gene unclear. The CDR3 is made up of 15 amino acids. V was clipped by 0 bases and J by 6 bases, with 15 bases between them. Germline V gives CDR1 SGHRS, CDR2 YFSETQ.

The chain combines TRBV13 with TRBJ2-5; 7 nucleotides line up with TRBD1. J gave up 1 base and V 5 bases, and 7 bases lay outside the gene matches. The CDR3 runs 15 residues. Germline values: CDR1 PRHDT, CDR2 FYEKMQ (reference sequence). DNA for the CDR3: TGTGCCAGCAGCCCCCGACAGGGCTTCCAAGAGACCCAGTACTTC. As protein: CASSPRQGFQETQYF.

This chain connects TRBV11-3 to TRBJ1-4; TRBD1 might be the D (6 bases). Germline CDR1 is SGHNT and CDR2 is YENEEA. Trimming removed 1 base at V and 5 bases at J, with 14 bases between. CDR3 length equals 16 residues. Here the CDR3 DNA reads TGTGCCAGCAGCTTAGTCGGCGGGGACACAAATGAAAAACTGTTTTTT. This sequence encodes CASSLVGGDTNEKLFF.

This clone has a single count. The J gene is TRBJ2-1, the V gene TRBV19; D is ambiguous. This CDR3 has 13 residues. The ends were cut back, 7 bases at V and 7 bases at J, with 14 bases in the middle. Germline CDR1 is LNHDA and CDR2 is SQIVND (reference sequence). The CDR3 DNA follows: TGTGCCAGTAAGTTTGCGGAGAGGAATGAGCAGTTCTTC. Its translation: CASKFAERNEQFF.

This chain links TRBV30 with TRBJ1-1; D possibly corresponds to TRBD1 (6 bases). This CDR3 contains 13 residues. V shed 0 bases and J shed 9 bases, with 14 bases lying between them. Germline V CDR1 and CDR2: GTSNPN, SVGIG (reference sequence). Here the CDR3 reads CAWSVGGWGKAFF. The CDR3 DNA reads TGTGCCTGGAGTGTAGGGGGATGGGGTAAAGCTTTCTTT.

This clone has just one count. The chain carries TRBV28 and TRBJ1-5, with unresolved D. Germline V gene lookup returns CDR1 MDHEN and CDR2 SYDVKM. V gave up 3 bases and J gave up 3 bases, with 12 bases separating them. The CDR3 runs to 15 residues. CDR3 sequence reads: CASSFSSVINQPQHF. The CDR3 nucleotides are TGTGCCAGCAGTTTCTCTTCAGTGATCAATCAGCCCCAGCATTTT.

The CDR3 DNA follows: TGTGCCAGCAGCCCTGGATATGGGGCGGACTATGGCTACACCTTC. It translates to CASSPGYGADYGYTF. The V call is TRBV3-1 (or the pseudogene TRBV3-2), the J call TRBJ1-2; D possibly corresponds to TRBD1 (5 bases). Germline V CDR1 and CDR2: LGHDT, YNNKEL (reference sequence). The CDR3 is 15 residues long. Trimming removed 4 bases at V and 3 bases at J, with 15 bases between.

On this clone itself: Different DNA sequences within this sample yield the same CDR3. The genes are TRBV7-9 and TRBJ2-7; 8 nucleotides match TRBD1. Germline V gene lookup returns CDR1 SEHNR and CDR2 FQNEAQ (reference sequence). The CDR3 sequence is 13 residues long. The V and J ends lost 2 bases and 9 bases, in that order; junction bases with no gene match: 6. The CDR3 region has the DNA TGTGCCAGCAGCTTAACAGGGGGTCATTGGCAGTACTTC. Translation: CASSLTGGHWQYF. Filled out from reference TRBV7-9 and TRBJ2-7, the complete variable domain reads DTGVSQNPRHKITKRGQNVTFRCDPISEHNRLYWYRQTLGQGPEFLTYFQNEAQLEKSRLLSDRFSAERPKGSFSTLEIQRTEQGDSAMYLCASSLTGGHWQYFGPGTRLTVT.

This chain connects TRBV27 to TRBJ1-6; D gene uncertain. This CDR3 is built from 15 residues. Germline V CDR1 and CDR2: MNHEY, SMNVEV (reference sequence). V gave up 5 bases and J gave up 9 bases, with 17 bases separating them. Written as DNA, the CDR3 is TGTGCCAGCAGTCCTCAGACCCCGGGCGGTTCACCCCTCCACTTT. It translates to CASSPQTPGGSPLHF.

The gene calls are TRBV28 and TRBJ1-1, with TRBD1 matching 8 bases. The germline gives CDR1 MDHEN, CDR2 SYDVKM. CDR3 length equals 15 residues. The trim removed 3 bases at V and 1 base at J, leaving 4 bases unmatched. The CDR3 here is CASSFWTGRNTEAFF. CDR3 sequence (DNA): TGTGCCAGCAGTTTTTGGACAGGGAGGAACACTGAAGCTTTCTTT.

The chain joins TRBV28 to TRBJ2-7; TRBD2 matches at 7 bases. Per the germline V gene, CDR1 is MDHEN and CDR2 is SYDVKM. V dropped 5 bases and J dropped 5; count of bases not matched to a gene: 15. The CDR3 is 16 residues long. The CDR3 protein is CASSQPPGGYRDEQYF. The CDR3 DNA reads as TGTGCCAGCAGTCAGCCCCCCGGGGGGTATAGAGACGAGCAGTACTTC.

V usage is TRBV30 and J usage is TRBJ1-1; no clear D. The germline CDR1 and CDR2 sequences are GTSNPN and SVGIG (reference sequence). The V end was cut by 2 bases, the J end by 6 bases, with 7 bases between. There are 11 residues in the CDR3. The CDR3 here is CAWSLRSEAFF. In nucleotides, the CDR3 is TGTGCCTGGAGTCTCAGATCTGAAGCTTTCTTT.

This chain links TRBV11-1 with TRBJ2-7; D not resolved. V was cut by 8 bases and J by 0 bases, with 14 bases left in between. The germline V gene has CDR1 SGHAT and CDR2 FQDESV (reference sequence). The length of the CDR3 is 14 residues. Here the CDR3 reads CASRDWTSSYEQYF. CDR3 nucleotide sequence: TGTGCCAGCCGAGACTGGACGAGCTCCTACGAGCAGTACTTC.

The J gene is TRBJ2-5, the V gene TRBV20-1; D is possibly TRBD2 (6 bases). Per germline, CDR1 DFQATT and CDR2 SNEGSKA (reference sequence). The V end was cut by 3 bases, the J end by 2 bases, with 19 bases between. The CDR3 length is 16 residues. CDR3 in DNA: TGCAGTGCTAGTCGGTCACGGCGGAGGGAACAAGAGACCCAGTACTTC. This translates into CSASRSRRREQETQYF.